This TCR beta chain was recovered during a study of blood T cell repertoires in COVID-19. Study summary: The samples span acute and convalescent COVID-19 from the United States, Italy and Spain. Sample material is recorded as cDNA or gDNA derived from T cells, B-cell-depleted T cells, or PBMCs.

Under the authors' procedure: Using reference gene primer amplification, nucleated cell counts were estimated. Data came from immunoSEQ multiplex PCR; TCRdb stores just in-frame clones and leaves some out. V, J and clone size are those of that table, while D and trimming were read from the DNA. Of 70,000 to 90,000 clones in the sample, roughly 88% were seen once. The CDR3 loop spans 15 amino acids. Germline values: CDR1 MNHEY, CDR2 SVGAGI. J was trimmed by 7 bases and V by 2 bases; bases with no gene match: 4. Specimen: peripheral blood. The source is a human donor in a cohort sampled during active COVID-19. The genes are TRBV6-5 and TRBJ1-6; 8 bases fit TRBD1. CDR3 in amino acids: CASSYRGQGNSPLHF. DNA of the CDR3: TGTGCCAGCAGTTACCGCGGACAGGGCAATTCACCCCTCCACTTT.